Shown below are 31 T cell receptor beta chains from a single sample sequenced in a study of T-cell reconstitution after alpha-beta-depleted transplantation in children. Researchers prepared the TCRbeta library using unique molecular identifiers, the study reports. MiXCR was run by TCRdb on the PCR reads, yielding one entry per CDR3 protein. The sample records around 580,000 distinct CDR3 sequences, 23% being singletons. The specimen was PBMCs, mostly from graft donor cells, collected 360 days after TCRalphabeta/CD19-depleted stem cell transplant. All receptors derive from a boy under two years old who had a stem cell transplant for acute myeloid leukemia, so the T cells may come from the graft donor.

This clonotype was observed at least ten times. The chain couples TRBV12-3 or TRBV12-4 to TRBJ2-7; a possible D gene is TRBD1 (6 bases). This CDR3 contains 14 residues. The V end lost 3 bases, the J end lost 0 bases, and 9 bases lay between the germline ends. DNA for the CDR3: TGTGCCAGCAGTTTCGGGGACAACTCCTACGAGCAGTACTTC. Translation gives CASSFGDNSYEQYF.

This clonotype turned up a few times. The CDR3 DNA reads as TGTGCCAGCAGCGGGGACGGCTTCCACGAGCAGTACTTC. Amino acids: CASSGDGFHEQYF. The rearrangement joins TRBV7-9 to TRBJ2-7; D possibly uses TRBD1 or TRBD2 (5 bases each). Germline V CDR1 and CDR2: SEHNR, FQNEAQ (reference sequence). This CDR3 is built from 13 residues. Trimming stripped 5 bases from V and 5 bases from J, with 13 bases between.

The chain joins TRBV28 to TRBJ2-5, with 9 nucleotides matching TRBD1. CDR1 and CDR2 (germline): MDHEN, SYDVKM. Trimming at V came to 2 bases and at J to 6 bases, leaving 4 bases not matched to a gene. The CDR3 is made up of 14 amino acids. The CDR3 coding sequence is TGTGCCAGCAGTTTACAGTACAGGGGGCAGACCCAGTACTTC. Its translation is CASSLQYRGQTQYF.

This clonotype occurred many times. The genes are TRBV29-1 and TRBJ2-3, with D perhaps TRBD1 (5 bases). V was clipped by 7 bases and J by 6 bases, with 14 bases between them. Germline V lookup: CDR1 SQVTM, CDR2 ANQGSEA. CDR3 size: 12 residues. In nucleotides, the CDR3 is TGCAGCGCCACGATAGGGGCGGATACGCAGTATTTT. Residues: CSATIGADTQYF.

This clonotype has a handful of counts. The J gene is TRBJ2-7, the V gene TRBV5-5; 8 nucleotides match TRBD1. The CDR3 is 16 amino acids. V lost 3 bases and J lost 0; bases outside the gene matches: 8. Germline V gene lookup returns CDR1 SGHKS and CDR2 YYEKEE (reference sequence). Here the CDR3 reads CASSSNRGKPSYEQYF. For the CDR3, the DNA is TGTGCCAGCAGCTCCAACAGGGGGAAACCCTCCTACGAGCAGTACTTC.

V gene TRBV5-1 combines with J gene TRBJ2-3; TRBD2 matches 8 bases. V lost 4 bases, J lost 0 bases, and 10 bases stayed unmatched. CDR1 SGHRS and CDR2 YFSETQ come from the germline V gene. The CDR3 totals 17 residues. In DNA form, the CDR3 reads TGCGCCAGCAGCAACCGCTCTTTAGCGGGGAGCACAGATACGCAGTATTTT. This sequence encodes CASSNRSLAGSTDTQYF.

This clonotype was detected ten times or more. The J gene is TRBJ1-4, the V gene TRBV29-1, with D maybe TRBD1 (5 bases). The germline V gene has CDR1 SQVTM and CDR2 ANQGSEA. Trimming cost V 7 bases and J 3 bases, with 12 bases left between them. CDR3 length: 13 amino acids. CDR3 in amino acids: CSGGAGSNEKLFF. CDR3 DNA sequence: TGCAGCGGCGGGGCAGGTTCTAATGAAAAACTGTTTTTT.

This clonotype was seen a few times. This chain joins TRBV29-1 and TRBJ2-3; TRBD2 matches at 7 bases. From germline, CDR1 is SQVTM and CDR2 ANQGSEA. The CDR3 loop spans 13 amino acids. Trimming cost V 5 bases and J 4 bases; bases outside gene matches: 6. The CDR3 reads CSVSPGGSDTQYF. CDR3 DNA sequence: TGCAGCGTTAGCCCCGGGGGGTCAGATACGCAGTATTTT.

In this sample, this clonotype turned up a few times. The genes are TRBV6-5 and TRBJ2-3; D is possibly TRBD1 or TRBD2 (5 bases each). This CDR3 comprises 14 residues. Deletions cut 0 bases from V and 6 bases from J, with 10 bases between. Germline V gene sequence: CDR1 MNHEY, CDR2 SVGAGI. The CDR3 sequence: CASSYSRGPDTQYF. The CDR3 DNA reads TGTGCCAGCAGTTACTCACGGGGCCCCGATACGCAGTATTTT.

This chain links TRBV10-1 with TRBJ2-3; no clear D gene. Trimming took 0 bases from V and 0 from J, leaving 13 bases between them. Germline V gene data show CDR1 as WNHNN and CDR2 as SYGVQD (reference sequence). The CDR3 runs 17 residues. The CDR3 bases are TGCGCCAGCAGTGAGTCGTGGATCCCCACTAGCACAGATACGCAGTATTTT. Amino acids: CASSESWIPTSTDTQYF.

This clonotype was observed at least ten times. The CDR3 sequence: CSVVRTGAIYEQYF. The CDR3 DNA reads as TGCAGCGTTGTTCGTACAGGGGCGATCTACGAGCAGTACTTC. This chain uses TRBV29-1 with TRBJ2-7; 7 bases align to TRBD1. The CDR3 consists of 14 residues. V shed 4 bases, J shed 3 bases, and the junction held 9 bases outside the gene matches. Per germline, CDR1 SQVTM and CDR2 ANQGSEA.

The chain joins TRBV29-1 to TRBJ2-6; 7 bases are a match to TRBD1. The CDR3 covers 17 residues. With V trimmed by 6 bases and J by 4 bases, 15 bases remained unmatched. Germline assignment: CDR1 SQVTM and CDR2 ANQGSEA. In nucleotides, the CDR3 is TGCAGCGTGGGAATGACAGGGATGAGAGAAGGGGCCAACGTCCTGACTTTC. Amino acid sequence: CSVGMTGMREGANVLTF.

This clonotype was seen ten or more times. The chain uses TRBV2 and TRBJ1-5, with 8 positions matching TRBD1. CDR3 length: 15 amino acids. CDR1 is SNHLY, CDR2 FYNNEI, per germline. J was trimmed by 2 bases and V by 5 bases; bases with no gene match: 5. CDR3 region: CASSTDRDGNQPQHF. The DNA for the CDR3 is TGTGCCAGCAGTACGGACAGGGATGGCAATCAGCCCCAGCATTTT.

The rearrangement links TRBV6-2 or TRBV6-3 to TRBJ2-5, with a possible D match to TRBD1 (5 bases). This CDR3 contains 17 residues. Germline CDR1 MNHEY, CDR2 SVGEGT. Trimming shortened V by 0 bases and J by 0 bases, and 14 bases separated the two germline ends. The CDR3 coding sequence is TGTGCCAGCAGTTACTCCCAGACAGATACGTACCAAGAGACCCAGTACTTC. Amino acids: CASSYSQTDTYQETQYF.

The table lists this clonotype with a few counts. The genes are TRBV29-1 and TRBJ2-2; D not resolved. CDR1 and CDR2 (germline): SQVTM, ANQGSEA. V lost 4 bases and J lost 6, with 9 bases in between. The CDR3 sequence is 12 residues long. The CDR3 nucleotides are TGCAGCGTTGTAGAAGGATCCGGGGAGCTGTTTTTT. Translated: CSVVEGSGELFF.

V gene TRBV12-3 or TRBV12-4 combines with J gene TRBJ2-1, with 15 nucleotides matching TRBD2. The trim removed 7 bases at V and 10 bases at J, leaving 5 bases unmatched. The CDR3 contains 14 residues. The CDR3 loop reads CASTGTSGGREQFF. CDR3 in DNA: TGTGCCAGCACTGGGACTAGCGGGGGGAGGGAGCAGTTCTTC.

This clonotype was seen repeatedly, ten times or more. This chain uses TRBV29-1 with TRBJ1-2, with 8 bases lining up with TRBD1. CDR3 size: 14 residues. Looked up from germline, CDR1 is SQVTM and CDR2 is ANQGSEA. The V and J ends lost 0 bases and 7 bases, in that order; junction bases with no gene match: 7. CDR3 bases: TGCAGCGTTGAAGAAGGGGCAGGGGGCCTTGGCTACACCTTC. Its translation: CSVEEGAGGLGYTF.

This clonotype has at least ten counts. The chain links TRBV6-5 to TRBJ1-1; no clear D. The CDR3 extends over 13 amino acids. The V and J ends lost 1 base and 1 base respectively, with 4 bases between them. Germline V gives CDR1 MNHEY, CDR2 SVGAGI. The CDR3 loop reads CASSYLANTEAFF. In DNA, the CDR3 is TGTGCCAGCAGTTACTTAGCGAACACTGAAGCTTTCTTT.

This clonotype appeared many times. The chain uses TRBV29-1 and TRBJ1-1; no reliable D call. CDR1 is SQVTM, CDR2 ANQGSEA, per germline. The CDR3 is made up of 12 amino acids. Trimming took off 7 bases at V and 1 base at J, with 10 bases between the two ends. The CDR3 bases are TGCAGCGCCGAGAGGCAGAACACTGAAGCTTTCTTT. Protein: CSAERQNTEAFF. Full variable domain (outside the CDR3, taken from reference TRBV29-1 and TRBJ1-1): SAVISQKPSRDICQRGTSLTIQCQVDSQVTMMFWYRQQPGQSLTLIATANQGSEATYESGFVIDKFPISRPNLTFSTLTVSNMSPEDSSIYLCSAERQNTEAFFGQGTRLTVV.

V and J are TRBV20-1 and TRBJ2-1, with TRBD2 identical over 8 bases. Unmatched junction bases numbered 6, after V lost 3 bases and J lost 5 bases. Germline loops: CDR1 DFQATT, CDR2 SNEGSKA (reference sequence). CDR3 length: 14 amino acids. The CDR3 region is CSASREGGDNEQFF. The DNA for the CDR3 is TGCAGTGCTAGTCGGGAGGGCGGGGACAATGAGCAGTTCTTC.

V gene TRBV20-1 combines with J gene TRBJ2-7, with D tentatively TRBD1 (5 bases). The germline V and J ends were trimmed by 4 bases and 0 bases, with 10 bases remaining between them. This CDR3 spans 13 amino acids. Germline V CDR1 and CDR2: DFQATT, SNEGSKA (reference sequence). CDR3 sequence (DNA): TGCAGTGCTACAGGGCCCTCCTCCTACGAGCAGTACTTC. It translates to CSATGPSSYEQYF.

This clonotype has just a few counts. This chain connects TRBV7-9 to TRBJ1-1; TRBD1 might be the D (6 bases). CDR3 length: 15 residues. Germline values: CDR1 SEHNR, CDR2 FQNEAQ (reference sequence). Deletions cut 4 bases from V and 1 base from J, with 13 bases between. This CDR3 reads CASSSGQLSNTEAFF. Here the CDR3 DNA reads TGTGCCAGCAGCTCAGGACAGCTCTCGAACACTGAAGCTTTCTTT.

V gene TRBV6-1 combines with J gene TRBJ1-1; possible D gene TRBD1, 5 bases. This CDR3 contains 15 residues. CDR1 MNHNS and CDR2 SASEGT come from the germline V gene. With 6 bases removed from V and 0 bases from J, the gap between germline ends came to 14 bases. CDR3 protein: CASRGVSPMNTEAFF. CDR3 nucleotide sequence: TGTGCCAGCAGGGGGGTCTCCCCCATGAACACTGAAGCTTTCTTT.

The sample holds many counts of this clonotype. This chain links TRBV20-1 with TRBJ1-1; a weak D match, TRBD1 (5 bases). Trimming removed 1 base from V and 4 bases from J, with 10 bases in between. The CDR3 has 13 residues. CDR1 and CDR2 (germline): DFQATT, SNEGSKA (reference sequence). CDR3 loop: CSARGGLGTEAFF. The CDR3 nucleotides are TGCAGTGCTAGAGGGGGCTTGGGCACTGAAGCTTTCTTT.

Many counts were recorded for this clonotype. V and J are TRBV20-1 and TRBJ1-1, with D possibly TRBD1 on 5 matching bases. The CDR3 is 14 amino acids. The germline CDR1 and CDR2 sequences are DFQATT and SNEGSKA (reference sequence). Between the trimmed V and J ends, which lost 1 base and 0 bases, there was a span of 9 bases. CDR3 sequence: CSARAPRVNTEAFF. CDR3 nucleotide sequence: TGCAGTGCTAGAGCTCCCAGGGTGAACACTGAAGCTTTCTTT.

The table lists this clonotype with a few counts. The CDR3 bases are TGCAGCGTTGATCAACGCTCAGGGCCAAACTATGGCTACACCTTC. This translates into CSVDQRSGPNYGYTF. The V and J genes are TRBV29-1 and TRBJ1-2, with D maybe TRBD1 (5 bases). This CDR3 comprises 15 residues. V gave up 3 bases and J gave up 2 bases, with 16 bases separating them. Germline CDR1 SQVTM, CDR2 ANQGSEA.

This clonotype was seen a few times. The gene calls are TRBV15 and TRBJ2-5, with D maybe TRBD2 (7 bases). Germline-derived CDR1 and CDR2 are LNHNV and YYDKDF (reference sequence). This CDR3 is 15 amino acids long. V lost 3 bases and J 1 base, leaving 12 bases between the germline ends. This CDR3 is CATSRKGGGQETQYF. DNA of the CDR3: TGTGCCACCAGCAGGAAGGGAGGGGGCCAAGAGACCCAGTACTTC.

At least ten counts were recorded for this clonotype. The V and J genes are TRBV6-5 and TRBJ2-4; D possibly corresponds to TRBD2 (6 bases). CDR1 is MNHEY and CDR2 is SVGAGI in the germline V gene. Trimming shortened V by 0 bases and J by 1 base, and 16 bases separated the two germline ends. The CDR3 covers 18 residues. The CDR3 DNA sequence: TGTGCCAGCAGTTACTCGATGGAGGGGCCAGGGGCCAAAAACATTCAGTACTTC. Translation gives CASSYSMEGPGAKNIQYF.

The chain uses TRBV7-3 and TRBJ2-1; 8 bases align to TRBD2. Germline CDR1 is SGHTA and CDR2 is FQGTGA. V lost 5 bases and J lost 7; bases outside the gene matches: 4. This CDR3 spans 13 amino acids. CDR3 DNA sequence: TGTGCCAGCAGCCCCGGGAGGGGAAATGAGCAGTTCTTC. Translation: CASSPGRGNEQFF.

In its sample, this clonotype was seen a few times. The chain employs TRBV13 and TRBJ2-7; 7 bases agree with TRBD2. Unmatched junction bases numbered 14, after V lost 3 bases and J lost 6 bases. This CDR3 has 16 amino acids. Germline CDR1 is PRHDT and CDR2 is FYEKMQ (reference sequence). CDR3 nucleotides: TGTGCCAGCAGCTTTTCCGAGGGACTACCCACGATCGAGCAGTACTTC. This gives the protein CASSFSEGLPTIEQYF.

In its sample, this clonotype was seen a few times. The chain employs TRBV20-1 and TRBJ2-1; 10 positions match TRBD2. V was clipped by 5 bases and J by 15 bases; unmatched bases: 13. The CDR3 is 13 amino acids. Germline assignment: CDR1 DFQATT and CDR2 SNEGSKA (reference sequence). CDR3 in amino acids: CSAEPHPSGGLFF. Here the CDR3 DNA reads TGCAGTGCTGAGCCCCACCCTAGCGGGGGTTTGTTCTTC.